One sample yielded the 10 T cell receptor beta chains listed below, sequenced in a study of vaccination and CD4 T cells after COVID-19. These receptors have no known antigen. The Oncomine TCR Beta short-read assay was applied to DNA of cultured CD4+ T cells. TCRdb called the PCR reads again in MiXCR, with one record for every CDR3 protein. The sample consists of about 26,000 distinct CDR3 sequences, roughly 40% of them appearing once. Treatment of the sample: roughly nine-day PBMC culture with coronavirus spike peptide pools or control peptides (ViraFEST assay). The sample taken for sequencing was CD4+ T cells from blood, cultured in vitro. The receptors were gathered from a human donor who had recovered from COVID-19.

This clonotype was observed a handful of times. The genes are TRBV12-3 or TRBV12-4 and TRBJ1-1; D remains ambiguous. The V gene lost 7 bases and the J gene lost 6 bases, with 12 bases spanning the gap. The CDR3 runs 12 residues. The CDR3 DNA reads as TGTGCCAGCACAACCCATGGCTCTGAAGCTTTCTTT. The encoded protein is CASTTHGSEAFF.

CDR3 protein: CASMGTGSMDTF. CDR3 nucleotide sequence: TGTGCCAGCATGGGGACAGGGAGTATGGACACCTTC. This chain uses TRBV2 with TRBJ1-2, with 9 bases that match TRBD1. This CDR3 contains 12 residues. Germline trimming cut 7 bases from V and 12 bases from J; bases unmatched to any gene: 9. Germline V gene sequence: CDR1 SNHLY, CDR2 FYNNEI.

The chain links TRBV9 to TRBJ1-5; perhaps TRBD1 as D (5 bases). Germline CDR1 SGDLS, CDR2 YYNGEE. This CDR3 contains 14 residues. Trimming cost V 4 bases and J 5 bases, with 13 bases left between them. CDR3 DNA: TGTGCCAGCAGCCCTGACAGTTTCGATCAGCCCCAGCATTTT. Translating gives CASSPDSFDQPQHF.

The chain links TRBV6-4 to TRBJ2-5; TRBD1 or TRBD2 may be the D gene (6 bases each). V was trimmed by 6 bases and J by 5 bases, leaving 22 bases between them. The V gene's germline CDR1 is MRHNA and CDR2 SNTAGT. CDR3 length: 16 amino acids. The DNA for the CDR3 is TGTGCCAGCAGGGAGGGGGTGTCGAACAAGATGGAGACCCAGTACTTC. It yields the protein CASREGVSNKMETQYF.

V gene TRBV28 combines with J gene TRBJ2-7; 7 positions agree with TRBD1. This CDR3 region has 13 residues. V lost 6 bases and J lost 9; bases outside the gene matches: 11. CDR1 and CDR2 (germline): MDHEN, SYDVKM. The CDR3 region is CASSRDSLLGQYF. In nucleotides, the CDR3 is TGTGCCAGCAGCCGGGACAGCCTATTGGGGCAGTACTTC.

The rearrangement joins TRBV20-1 to TRBJ1-6, with no clear D. Looked up from germline, CDR1 is DFQATT and CDR2 is SNEGSKA (reference sequence). The V end was cut by 6 bases, the J end by 9 bases, with 18 bases between. The CDR3 has 14 residues. The CDR3 loop is CSAPRIDWSSPLHF. In DNA form, the CDR3 reads TGCAGTGCCCCCAGGATCGATTGGAGTTCACCCCTCCACTTT.

This chain's CDR3 is CASSPGGGGQPQHF. In DNA, the CDR3 is TGCGCCAGCAGCCCTGGGGGGGGAGGTCAGCCCCAGCATTTT. This rearrangement joins TRBV5-1 to TRBJ1-5; possibly TRBD1 for D (5 bases). Germline V lookup: CDR1 SGHRS, CDR2 YFSETQ. Trimming stripped 4 bases from V and 6 bases from J, with 14 bases between. CDR3 length: 14 residues. Together with reference TRBV5-1 and TRBJ1-5, the CDR3 gives the full variable domain: KAGVTQTPRYLIKTRGQQVTLSCSPISGHRSVSWYQQTPGQGLQFLFEYFSETQRNKGNFPGRFSGRQFSNSRSEMNVSTLELGDSALYLCASSPGGGGQPQHFGDGTRLSIL.

The V gene is TRBV2, the J gene TRBJ1-1, with unresolved D. The CDR3 totals 14 residues. Germline V gives CDR1 SNHLY, CDR2 FYNNEI. Between the trimmed V and J ends, which lost 5 bases and 0 bases, there was a span of 10 bases. The CDR3 DNA sequence: TGTGCCAGCAGTCTGGCGGAAATGAACACTGAAGCTTTCTTT. This codes for CASSLAEMNTEAFF.

The J gene is TRBJ2-7, the V gene TRBV30; TRBD1 or TRBD2 may be the D gene (5 bases each). The germline CDR1 and CDR2 sequences are GTSNPN and SVGIG (reference sequence). This CDR3 has 13 amino acids. Trimming removed 2 bases from V and 3 bases from J, with 11 bases in between. The CDR3 sequence: CAWSTGTNYEQYF. The CDR3 bases are TGTGCCTGGAGTACCGGGACCAACTACGAGCAGTACTTC.

The chain recombines TRBV7-9 with TRBJ2-5, with 7 bases that match TRBD1. Germline loops: CDR1 SEHNR, CDR2 FQNEAQ (reference sequence). The length of the CDR3 is 15 residues. Trimming removed 2 bases from V and 2 bases from J; junction bases left unmatched: 5. DNA of the CDR3: TGTGCCAGCAGCTTATTCATGGGACAGCAAGAGACCCAGTACTTC. This sequence encodes CASSLFMGQQETQYF.